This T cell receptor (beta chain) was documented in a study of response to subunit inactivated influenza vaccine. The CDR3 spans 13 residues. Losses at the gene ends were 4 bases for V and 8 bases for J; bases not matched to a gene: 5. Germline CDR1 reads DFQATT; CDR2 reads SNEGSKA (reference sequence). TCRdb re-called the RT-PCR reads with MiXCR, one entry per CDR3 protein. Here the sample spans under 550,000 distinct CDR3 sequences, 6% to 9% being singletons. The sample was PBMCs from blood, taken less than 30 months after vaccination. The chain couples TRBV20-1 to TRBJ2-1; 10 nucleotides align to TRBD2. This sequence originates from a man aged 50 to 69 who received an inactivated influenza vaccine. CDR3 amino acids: CSATRTSGYEQFF. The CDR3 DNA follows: TGCAGTGCTACCAGGACTAGCGGATATGAGCAGTTCTTC.